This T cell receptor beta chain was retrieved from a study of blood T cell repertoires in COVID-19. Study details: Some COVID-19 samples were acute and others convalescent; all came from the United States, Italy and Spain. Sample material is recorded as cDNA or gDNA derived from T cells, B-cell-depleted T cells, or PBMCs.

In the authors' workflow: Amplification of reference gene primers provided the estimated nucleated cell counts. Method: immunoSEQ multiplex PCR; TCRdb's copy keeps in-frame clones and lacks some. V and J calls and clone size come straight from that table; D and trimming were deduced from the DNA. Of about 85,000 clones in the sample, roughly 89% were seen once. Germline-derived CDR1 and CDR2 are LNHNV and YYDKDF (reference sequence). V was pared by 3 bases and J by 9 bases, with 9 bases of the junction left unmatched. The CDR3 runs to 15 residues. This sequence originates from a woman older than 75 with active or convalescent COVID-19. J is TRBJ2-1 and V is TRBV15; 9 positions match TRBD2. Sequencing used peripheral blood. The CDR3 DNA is TGTGCCACCAGCAGGGACTTAGCGGGGGTAATTGAGCAGTTCTTC. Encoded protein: CATSRDLAGVIEQFF. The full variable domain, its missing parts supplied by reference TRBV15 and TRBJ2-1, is DAMVIQNPRYQVTQFGKPVTLSCSQTLNHNVMYWYQQKSSQAPKLLFHYYDKDFNNEADTPDNFQSRRPNTSFCFLDIRSPGLGDTAMYLCATSRDLAGVIEQFFGPGTRLTVL.